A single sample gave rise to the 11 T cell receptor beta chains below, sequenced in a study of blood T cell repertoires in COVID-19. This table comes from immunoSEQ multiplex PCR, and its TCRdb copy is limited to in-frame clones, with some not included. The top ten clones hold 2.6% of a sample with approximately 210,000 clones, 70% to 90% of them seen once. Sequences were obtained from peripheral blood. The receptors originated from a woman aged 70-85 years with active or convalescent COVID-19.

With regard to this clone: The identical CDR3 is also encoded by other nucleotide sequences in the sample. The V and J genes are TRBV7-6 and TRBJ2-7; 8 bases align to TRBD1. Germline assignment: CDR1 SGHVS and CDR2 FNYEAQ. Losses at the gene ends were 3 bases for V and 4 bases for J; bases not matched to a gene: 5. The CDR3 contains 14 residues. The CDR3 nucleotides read TGTGCCAGCAGCTTGCGACAGGGGCCATACGAGCAGTACTTC. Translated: CASSLRQGPYEQYF.

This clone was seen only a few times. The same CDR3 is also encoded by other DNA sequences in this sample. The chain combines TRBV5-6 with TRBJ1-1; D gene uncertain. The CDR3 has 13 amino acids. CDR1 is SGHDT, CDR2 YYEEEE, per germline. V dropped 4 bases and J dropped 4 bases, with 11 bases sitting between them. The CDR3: CASSPGVGTEAFF. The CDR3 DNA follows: TGTGCCAGCAGCCCAGGCGTCGGCACTGAAGCTTTCTTT.

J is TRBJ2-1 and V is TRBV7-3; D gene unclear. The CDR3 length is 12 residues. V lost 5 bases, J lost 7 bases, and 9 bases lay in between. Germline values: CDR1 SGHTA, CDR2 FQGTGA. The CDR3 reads CASSINQNEQFF. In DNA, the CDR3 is TGTGCCAGCAGCATTAACCAGAATGAGCAGTTCTTC.

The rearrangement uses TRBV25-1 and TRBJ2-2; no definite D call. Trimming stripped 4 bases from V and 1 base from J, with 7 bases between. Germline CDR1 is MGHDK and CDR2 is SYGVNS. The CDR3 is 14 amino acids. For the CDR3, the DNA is TGTGCCAGCAGTGGGCCAGGGAACACCGGGGAGCTGTTTTTT. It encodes CASSGPGNTGELFF.

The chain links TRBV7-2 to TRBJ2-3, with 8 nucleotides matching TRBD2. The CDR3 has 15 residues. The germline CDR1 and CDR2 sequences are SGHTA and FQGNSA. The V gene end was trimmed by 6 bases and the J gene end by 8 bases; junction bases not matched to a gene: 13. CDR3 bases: TGTGCCAGCAGAAGCCAAGCGGGGGCCCTCTCTACGCAGTATTTT. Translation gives CASRSQAGALSTQYF.

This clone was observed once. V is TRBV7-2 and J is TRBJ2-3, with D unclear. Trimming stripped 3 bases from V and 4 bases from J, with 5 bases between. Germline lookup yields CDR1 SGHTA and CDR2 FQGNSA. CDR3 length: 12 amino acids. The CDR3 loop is CASSFLADTQYF. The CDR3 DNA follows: TGTGCCAGCAGCTTTCTTGCAGATACGCAGTATTTT.

The CDR3 loop is CAISEVGTRYGYTF. The DNA of the CDR3 is TGTGCCATCAGTGAGGTTGGGACAAGATATGGCTACACCTTC. The chain carries TRBV10-3 and TRBJ1-2; tentatively, D is TRBD1 (6 bases). Germline lookup yields CDR1 ENHRY and CDR2 SYGVKD. The CDR3 is 14 amino acids. Trimming took off 2 bases at V and 5 bases at J, with 12 bases between the two ends.

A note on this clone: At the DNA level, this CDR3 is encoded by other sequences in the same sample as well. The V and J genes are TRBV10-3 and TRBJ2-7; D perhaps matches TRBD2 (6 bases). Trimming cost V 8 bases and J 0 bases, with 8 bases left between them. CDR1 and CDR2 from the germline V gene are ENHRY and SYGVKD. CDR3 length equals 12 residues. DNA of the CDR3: TGTGCCATCTCCGGGAGCTCCTACGAGCAGTACTTC. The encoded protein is CAISGSSYEQYF.

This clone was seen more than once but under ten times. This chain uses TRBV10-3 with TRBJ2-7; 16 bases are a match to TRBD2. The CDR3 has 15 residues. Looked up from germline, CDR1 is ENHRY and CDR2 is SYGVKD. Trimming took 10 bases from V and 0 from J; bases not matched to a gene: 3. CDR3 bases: TGTGCCACTGGGACTAGCGGGGGGGTCTCCTACGAGCAGTACTTC. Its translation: CATGTSGGVSYEQYF.

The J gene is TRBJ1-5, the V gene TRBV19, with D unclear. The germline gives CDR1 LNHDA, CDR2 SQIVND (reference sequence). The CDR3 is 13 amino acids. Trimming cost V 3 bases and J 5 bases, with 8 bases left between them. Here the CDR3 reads CASSIRRDQPQHF. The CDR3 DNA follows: TGTGCCAGTAGTATCCGGAGGGATCAGCCCCAGCATTTT. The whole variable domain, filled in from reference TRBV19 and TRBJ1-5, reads DGGITQSPKYLFRKEGQNVTLSCEQNLNHDAMYWYRQDPGQGLRLIYYSQIVNDFQKGDIAEGYSVSREKKESFPLTVTSAQKNPTAFYLCASSIRRDQPQHFGDGTRLSIL.

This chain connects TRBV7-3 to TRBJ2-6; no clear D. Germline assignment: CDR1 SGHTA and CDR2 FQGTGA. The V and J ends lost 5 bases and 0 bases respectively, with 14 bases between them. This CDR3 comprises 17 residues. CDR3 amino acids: CASSRNARVSGANVLTF. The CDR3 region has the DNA TGTGCCAGCAGCCGAAACGCGCGAGTCTCTGGGGCCAACGTCCTGACTTTC.